This TCR beta chain came from a study of beta chain features in type 1 diabetes. Expressed TCRB transcripts were sequenced, since all the RNA that had been isolated was reverse transcribed. The data were produced by immunoSEQ multiplex PCR, yet TCRdb's version contains in-frame clones alone and is incomplete. This repertoire shows about 410,000 clones, around 14% found once; its top ten account for around 0.035%. Germline loops: CDR1 MDHEN, CDR2 SYDVKM. The CDR3 loop spans 14 amino acids. This clonotype was obtained from a man in his thirties or forties in good health. V gene TRBV28 combines with J gene TRBJ2-5; no definite D call. The J call could be wrong; TRBJ2-7 is a better fit for the DNA end. Sequenced sample: naive CD4+ T cells from blood. CDR3: CASSFPRSPFEQYF. CDR3 coding DNA: TGTGCCAGCAGTTTTCCGCGGAGCCCCTTCGAGCAGTACTTC.